Listed here is a single TCR beta chain. This specimen comes from a study of blood T cell repertoires in COVID-19. Study context: COVID-19 samples from acute and convalescent phases originated in the United States, Italy and Spain. From T cells, B-cell-depleted T cells, or PBMCs came the material, which was cDNA or gDNA.

Germline-derived CDR1 and CDR2 are ENHRY and SYGVKD. Trimming pared 2 bases from V and 7 bases from J, leaving 9 bases between. The CDR3 sequence is 14 residues long. In the original analysis: Estimation of nucleated cell counts was performed using reference gene primer amplification. Sequenced by immunoSEQ multiplex PCR; TCRdb stores in-frame clones only, minus some. V, J and clone size reflect that table, while D and trimming were determined from the DNA. The data show about 300,000 clones, around nine tenths seen once. The clonotype originates from a man between 65 and 85 years old with acute or convalescent COVID-19. The sequencing input was peripheral blood. The chain joins TRBV10-3 to TRBJ1-6; maybe TRBD1 (6 bases). CDR3 residues: CAISEGGPNSPLHF. CDR3 sequence (DNA): TGTGCCATCAGTGAGGGGGGCCCAAATTCACCCCTCCACTTT.